The T cell receptor beta chain under discussion was sequenced for a study of blood T cell repertoires in COVID-19. Individuals aged about 18 to 89 years were recruited from about two dozen US areas. TCRdb's copy holds only in-frame clones and misses some; the assay was immunoSEQ multiplex PCR. The table has 300,000 to 450,000 clones, 85% to 90% seen once. The CDR3 extends over 18 amino acids. Trimming at V came to 3 bases and at J to 0 bases, leaving 9 bases not matched to a gene. Germline V gene lookup returns CDR1 KGHDR and CDR2 SFDVKD. The gene calls are TRBV24-1 and TRBJ1-5, with 8 bases that match TRBD1. Sequenced material: PBMCs or T cells enriched from blood (not recorded which). This clonotype was sampled from a man younger than 35 who had recovered from COVID-19. This chain's CDR3 is CATSDTGTGHISNQPQHF. For the CDR3, the DNA is TGTGCCACCAGTGATACCGGGACAGGACACATTAGCAATCAGCCCCAGCATTTT.